These 20 T cell receptor beta chains came from one sample sequenced in a study of shared clonotypes between healthy human individuals (dated by TCRdb to 2020 to 2022). Library method: the immunoSEQ multiplex PCR assay. This is the immuneACCESS table as TCRdb keeps it, with only in-frame sequences that have V and J called. A part of the clones is gone; compared with another copy, unresolved V genes explain less than half, and the rest is unexplained. For this sample there are about 1 million clones; around three quarters appear just once. Of the sample, approximately 0.5% is held by the ten largest clones. The sample comprised memory CD4+ T cells from PBMCs. Read against the paper, the sample's cell subset or site label means: CD45RA-negative fraction. The origin of the receptors is a man aged 18 to 35 in good health. Some clones in this sample may be carry-over from other donors' samples.

On this clone: The same CDR3 can be traced to other DNA sequences in this sample. This chain links TRBV5-1 with TRBJ1-5; D gene unclear. The length of the CDR3 is 13 residues. Trimming removed 0 bases at V and 4 bases at J, with 5 bases between. The germline V gene has CDR1 SGHRS and CDR2 YFSETQ. CDR3 protein: CASSLESNQPQHF. The DNA of the CDR3 is TGCGCCAGCAGCTTGGAGAGTAATCAGCCCCAGCATTTT. The complete variable domain, with remaining parts taken from reference TRBV5-1 and TRBJ1-5, reads KAGVTQTPRYLIKTRGQQVTLSCSPISGHRSVSWYQQTPGQGLQFLFEYFSETQRNKGNFPGRFSGRQFSNSRSEMNVSTLELGDSALYLCASSLESNQPQHFGDGTRLSIL.

This clone has a single count. The chain carries TRBV28 and TRBJ1-2; 7 positions match TRBD1. The CDR3 covers 15 residues. Germline V gene sequence: CDR1 MDHEN, CDR2 SYDVKM. The V and J ends lost 5 bases and 6 bases, in that order; junction bases with no gene match: 12. CDR3 sequence (DNA): TGTGCCAGCAGTAACGACTTGGGACAGATCCATGGCTACACCTTC. This translates into CASSNDLGQIHGYTF.

In this sample, this clone turned up once. The chain uses TRBV5-1 and TRBJ2-1, with TRBD1 matching over 8 bases. The CDR3 loop spans 17 amino acids. The J segment lost 6 bases and the V segment lost 0 bases, leaving 11 bases of the junction unmatched. From germline, CDR1 is SGHRS and CDR2 YFSETQ. The CDR3 DNA reads TGCGCCAGCAGCTTGGCCAGTCGGTCCAGGGGGCTCAATGAGCAGTTCTTC. Translated, it gives CASSLASRSRGLNEQFF.

The chain links TRBV9 to TRBJ1-6; D call uncertain. CDR3 length equals 13 residues. Germline-derived CDR1 and CDR2 are SGDLS and YYNGEE. Trimming removed 0 bases at V and 8 bases at J, with 6 bases between. The CDR3 DNA sequence: TGTGCCAGCAGCGTAGCCGGGGATTCACCCCTCCACTTT. Translating gives CASSVAGDSPLHF.

The V gene is TRBV7-3, the J gene TRBJ2-1; 7 bases match TRBD1. Germline V lookup: CDR1 SGHTA, CDR2 FQGTGA. The CDR3 loop spans 15 amino acids. The J segment lost 2 bases and the V segment lost 0 bases, leaving 1 base of the junction unmatched. As DNA, the CDR3 is TGTGCCAGCAGCTTAACCAGGGGGACCTACAATGAGCAGTTCTTC. It translates to CASSLTRGTYNEQFF. The variable domain in full, with the rest retrieved from reference TRBV7-3 and TRBJ2-1, is GAGVSQTPSNKVTEKGKYVELRCDPISGHTALYWYRQSLGQGPEFLIYFQGTGAADDSGLPNDRFFAVRPEGSVSTLKIQRTERGDSAVYLCASSLTRGTYNEQFFGPGTRLTVL.

The J gene is TRBJ2-3, the V gene TRBV14; 13 nucleotides line up with TRBD2. The V segment lost 4 bases and the J segment 6 bases; nucleotides outside the gene matches: 1. CDR1 SGHDN and CDR2 FVKESK come from the germline V gene. CDR3 length equals 14 residues. CDR3: CASSPTSGRDTQYF. Here the CDR3 DNA reads TGTGCCAGCAGCCCGACTAGCGGGAGGGATACGCAGTATTTT. Based on the CDR3 plus reference TRBV14 and TRBJ2-3, the full variable domain is EAGVTQFPSHSVIEKGQTVTLRCDPISGHDNLYWYRRVMGKEIKFLLHFVKESKQDESGMPNNRFLAERTGGTYSTLKVQPAELEDSGVYFCASSPTSGRDTQYFGPGTRLTVL.

The chain is built from TRBV7-9 and TRBJ1-1, with D perhaps matching TRBD1 (5 bases). The CDR3 runs to 15 residues. Trimming removed 3 bases from V and 4 bases from J, with 15 bases in between. From germline, CDR1 is SEHNR and CDR2 FQNEAQ (reference sequence). The CDR3 is CASSFGGMRGTEAFF. CDR3 DNA: TGTGCCAGCAGCTTTGGGGGAATGAGGGGCACTGAAGCTTTCTTT.

This clone appeared a single time. The V gene is TRBV19, the J gene TRBJ2-5; weak D call: TRBD2 (6 bases). This CDR3 has 16 amino acids. Trimming removed 4 bases at V and 7 bases at J, with 22 bases between. CDR1 is LNHDA, CDR2 SQIVND, per germline (reference sequence). This CDR3 reads CASSRRGIRVGGTQYF. The CDR3 DNA follows: TGTGCCAGTAGTAGAAGGGGAATCCGGGTCGGGGGGACCCAGTACTTC.

A few counts support this clone. The chain is built from TRBV19 and TRBJ1-5, with a possible D match to TRBD1 (6 bases). Germline V gives CDR1 LNHDA, CDR2 SQIVND (reference sequence). The CDR3 length is 15 residues. V was cut by 3 bases and J by 0 bases, with 9 bases left in between. The DNA for the CDR3 is TGTGCCAGTAGTATGGGGGGCCGTAGCAATCAGCCCCAGCATTTT. This codes for CASSMGGRSNQPQHF.

CDR3 coding DNA: TGTGCCAGCAGCTACCGCGGCCCCTACAATGAGCAGTTCTTC. This gives the protein CASSYRGPYNEQFF. V and J are TRBV5-4 and TRBJ2-1; D ambiguous. This CDR3 region has 14 residues. The V gene's germline CDR1 is SGHNT and CDR2 YYREEE (reference sequence). Trimming stripped 3 bases from V and 2 bases from J, with 9 bases between. The variable domain in full, with the rest retrieved from reference TRBV5-4 and TRBJ2-1, is ETGVTQSPTHLIKTRGQQVTLRCSSQSGHNTVSWYQQALGQGPQFIFQYYREEENGRGNFPPRFSGLQFPNYSSELNVNALELDDSALYLCASSYRGPYNEQFFGPGTRLTVL.

The gene calls are TRBV5-1 and TRBJ2-1; TRBD1 agrees at 10 bases. This CDR3 has 15 residues. The germline CDR1 and CDR2 sequences are SGHRS and YFSETQ. Trimming took 2 bases from V and 6 from J; bases not matched to a gene: 5. CDR3 DNA sequence: TGCGCCAGCAGCTTTGAGACAGGGGGCATCAATGAGCAGTTCTTC. This translates into CASSFETGGINEQFF.

The J gene is TRBJ1-1, the V gene TRBV7-3; D remains ambiguous. The germline V gene encodes CDR1 SGHTA and CDR2 FQGTGA. The CDR3 is made up of 13 amino acids. V dropped 5 bases and J dropped 4 bases, with 11 bases sitting between them. DNA for the CDR3: TGTGCCAGCAGCCCGCAAGGAGGCACTGAAGCTTTCTTT. It yields the protein CASSPQGGTEAFF.

This chain links TRBV6-1 with TRBJ2-5; D unclear. V lost 6 bases and J lost 1, with 9 bases in between. Looked up from germline, CDR1 is MNHNS and CDR2 is SASEGT. The CDR3 runs 13 residues. CDR3 residues: CASSRSVQETQYF. The CDR3 DNA reads TGTGCCAGCAGCCGCTCGGTCCAAGAGACCCAGTACTTC.

The genes are TRBV6-1 and TRBJ1-4; D is uncertain. The CDR3 is 15 residues long. Germline CDR1 MNHNS, CDR2 SASEGT. With 5 bases removed from V and 10 bases from J, the gap between germline ends came to 20 bases. Here the CDR3 DNA reads TGTGCCAGCAGTACCCTCCGGGAGGGTAGAGGAAAACTGTTTTTT. Translated: CASSTLREGRGKLFF.

V gene TRBV6-8 combines with J gene TRBJ1-2; D may be TRBD1 (6 bases). Germline loops: CDR1 MNHGY, CDR2 SAAAGT. CDR3 size: 12 residues. V gave up 8 bases and J gave up 12 bases, with 19 bases separating them. CDR3 in DNA: TGTGCCAGCTTTAAAACCGGGACATGCAACACCTTC. Its translation is CASFKTGTCNTF.

The gene calls are TRBV5-1 and TRBJ2-7; the D is unclear. Germline CDR1 and CDR2: SGHRS and YFSETQ. The CDR3 extends over 14 amino acids. Deletions cut 0 bases from V and 3 bases from J, with 10 bases between. The CDR3 loop is CASSLGDTRYEQYF. Here the CDR3 DNA reads TGCGCCAGCAGCTTGGGCGACACCCGCTACGAGCAGTACTTC.

The rearrangement joins TRBV6-5 to TRBJ1-2; D ambiguous. The CDR3 consists of 12 residues. Trimming took 6 bases from V and 11 from J, leaving 16 bases between them. Germline CDR1 is MNHEY and CDR2 is SVGAGI. CDR3 amino acids: CASSSRTGFYTF. The CDR3 DNA sequence: TGTGCCAGCAGCAGCCGTACGGGGTTTTACACCTTC.

The chain combines TRBV5-6 with TRBJ1-5; possible D gene TRBD1, 5 bases. This CDR3 is 16 amino acids long. The germline gives CDR1 SGHDT, CDR2 YYEEEE. Trimming removed 1 base from V and 7 bases from J, with 18 bases in between. This CDR3 reads CASSLRIGGGLQPQHF. The CDR3 DNA is TGTGCCAGCAGCTTGAGGATTGGTGGGGGTTTACAGCCCCAGCATTTT.

This clone was found many times. The chain has TRBV6-5 and TRBJ2-5; 13 nucleotides line up with TRBD2. Trimming removed 5 bases from V and 11 bases from J; junction bases left unmatched: 5. Germline loops: CDR1 MNHEY, CDR2 SVGAGI. This CDR3 contains 13 residues. For the CDR3, the DNA is TGTGCCAGCAGTCTGGGACTAGCGGGACCTCAGTACTTC. Its translation: CASSLGLAGPQYF.

The chain joins TRBV19 to TRBJ2-7; 7 bases line up with TRBD2. The germline CDR1 and CDR2 sequences are LNHDA and SQIVND (reference sequence). With V trimmed by 5 bases and J by 2 bases, 21 bases remained unmatched. The CDR3 sequence is 19 residues long. The DNA for the CDR3 is TGTGCCAGTAGTTCCTCCGTCCCTATAGGCGGGAGAGAGCCCTACGAGCAGTACTTC. Encoded protein: CASSSSVPIGGREPYEQYF.